The entry that follows covers one T cell receptor (beta chain) sequence. The data originate from a study of shared T cell receptors in the human thymus. The CDR3 is made up of 15 amino acids. V lost 4 bases, J lost 9 bases, and 22 bases lay in between. Germline assignment: CDR1 MDHEN and CDR2 SYDVKM. Sequencing used immunoSEQ multiplex PCR; TCRdb keeps in-frame clones, though not all of them. The sample shows about 400,000 clones, roughly 94% of them seen only once. The sequence was collected from a human donor. The sequenced sample consisted of thymocytes. This chain connects TRBV28 to TRBJ2-7, with D uncertain. The CDR3 region has the DNA TGTGCCAGCAGTTCGGCCCGTAAGAAGGTGTTCGGGCAGTACTTC. It codes for CASSSARKKVFGQYF.